The clone carrying this T cell receptor (beta chain) has only a few counts. Germline CDR1 reads LNHDA; CDR2 reads SQIVND (reference sequence). The CDR3 has 16 residues. V was trimmed by 5 bases and J by 2 bases, leaving 15 bases between them. This sample is part of a study of blood T cell repertoires in COVID-19. Looking at the study overall: COVID-19 samples from acute and convalescent phases originated in the United States, Italy and Spain. Sample material is recorded as cDNA or gDNA derived from T cells, B-cell-depleted T cells, or PBMCs.

This study enrolled people aged 18 to 89 from about 24 US geographic areas. Per the authors' pipeline: Estimates of nucleated cell counts were drawn from the amplification of reference gene primers. Clones were sequenced by immunoSEQ multiplex PCR, and TCRdb holds only the in-frame ones, with some missing. D and trimming were read from the DNA, whereas the V and J calls and clone size are those reported in that table. The data hold 150,000 to 200,000 clones, with roughly 89% observed a single time. This receptor was taken from a woman aged 40 to 50 with acute COVID-19. The chain links TRBV19 to TRBJ2-2, with a possible D match to TRBD1 (6 bases). Specimen: PBMCs or T cells enriched from blood (not recorded which). The CDR3 sequence: CASSPPTGHNTGELFF. CDR3 nucleotide sequence: TGTGCCAGTAGTCCCCCGACAGGACACAACACCGGGGAGCTGTTTTTT.